This TCR beta chain was observed in a study of molecular identifiers for immune sequencing clone quantification. Comment on this clonotype: This clone may be a read error of a much larger clone one base away.

Germline CDR1 is LGHNA and CDR2 is YSLEER. The CDR3 is made up of 18 amino acids. TCRdb independently ran MiXCR on the PCR reads; one entry per CDR3 protein. The data show 40,000 to 45,000 distinct CDR3 sequences, approximately 22% seen once. This sequence joins TRBV4-3 and TRBJ2-3; 7 positions agree with TRBD2. The TCR originated in a human donor in good health. Some libraries in this study had Jurkat cell RNA spiked in. Specimen: naive CD8+ T cells from blood, with Jurkat cell RNA spiked in. Regarding subset: FACS-sorted CD8+CD4-CCR7+CD45RA+ naive T cells. CDR3 region: CASGQELLREPWTDTQYF. The CDR3 DNA is TGCGCCAGCGGCCAAGAACTCCTGCGGGAGCCTTGGACAGATACGCAGTATTTT.